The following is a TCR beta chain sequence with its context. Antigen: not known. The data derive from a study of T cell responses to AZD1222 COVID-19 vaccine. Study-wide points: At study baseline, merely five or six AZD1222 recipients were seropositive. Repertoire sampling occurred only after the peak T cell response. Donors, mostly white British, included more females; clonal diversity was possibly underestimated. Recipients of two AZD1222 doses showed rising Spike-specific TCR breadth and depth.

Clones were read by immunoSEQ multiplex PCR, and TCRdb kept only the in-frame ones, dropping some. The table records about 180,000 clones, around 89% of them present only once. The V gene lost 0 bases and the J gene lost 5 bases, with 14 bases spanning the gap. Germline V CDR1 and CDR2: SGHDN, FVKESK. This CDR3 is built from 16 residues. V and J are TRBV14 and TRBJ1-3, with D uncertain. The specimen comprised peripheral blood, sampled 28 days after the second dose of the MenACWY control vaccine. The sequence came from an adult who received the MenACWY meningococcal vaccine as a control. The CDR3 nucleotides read TGTGCCAGCAGCCAAGATTGGGCCGCTACCAGAAACACCATATATTTT. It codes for CASSQDWAATRNTIYF.